This passage covers 20 T cell receptor beta chains from one sample sequenced in a study of blood T cell repertoires in COVID-19. Sequencing was performed with immunoSEQ multiplex PCR; in TCRdb, only in-frame clones are kept and a portion is missing. The sample consists of about 9,000 clones, less than 90% of them appearing once. Sequencing was performed on peripheral blood. All receptors come from a human donor with active COVID-19. The donor label of this sample is uncertain.

The J gene is TRBJ2-5, the V gene TRBV5-1; the match to TRBD2 covers 10 bases. There are 17 residues in the CDR3. Germline V gene lookup returns CDR1 SGHRS and CDR2 YFSETQ. With V trimmed by 3 bases and J by 4 bases, 12 bases remained unmatched. The CDR3 protein is CASSSGGLAGVGETQYF. The CDR3 DNA reads as TGCGCCAGCAGCTCAGGGGGCCTAGCGGGAGTAGGAGAGACCCAGTACTTC. Complete variable domain (other parts from reference TRBV5-1 and TRBJ2-5): KAGVTQTPRYLIKTRGQQVTLSCSPISGHRSVSWYQQTPGQGLQFLFEYFSETQRNKGNFPGRFSGRQFSNSRSEMNVSTLELGDSALYLCASSSGGLAGVGETQYFGPGTRLLVL.

This clone is a singleton in its sample. The V and J genes are TRBV4-2 and TRBJ2-3; D may be TRBD2 (5 bases). The germline V gene encodes CDR1 LGHNA and CDR2 YNFKEQ. The V end was cut by 5 bases, the J end by 0 bases, with 9 bases between. The CDR3 is 14 amino acids. The CDR3 region is CASSSADSTDTQYF. The CDR3 DNA reads TGTGCCAGCAGCTCAGCGGATAGCACAGATACGCAGTATTTT.

The rearrangement joins TRBV9 to TRBJ2-1; a possible D gene is TRBD2 (6 bases). Germline loops: CDR1 SGDLS, CDR2 YYNGEE. The V and J ends lost 0 bases and 13 bases respectively, with 14 bases between them. This CDR3 region has 13 residues. Here the CDR3 reads CASSVEGRGDQFF. In DNA, the CDR3 is TGTGCCAGCAGCGTAGAGGGGCGGGGAGATCAGTTCTTC.

The CDR3 loop reads CASSQGQVLGTQYF. The CDR3 DNA reads as TGCGCCAGCAGCCAAGGGCAGGTACTTGGTACGCAGTATTTT. The chain couples TRBV4-1 to TRBJ2-3; D uncertain. V lost 1 base and J 8 bases, leaving 13 bases between the germline ends. This CDR3 is built from 14 residues. Germline CDR1 reads MGHRA; CDR2 reads YSYEKL.

V gene TRBV18 combines with J gene TRBJ2-2, with a weak D call TRBD1 (6 bases). The V and J ends lost 4 bases and 4 bases respectively, with 19 bases between them. This CDR3 has 17 amino acids. Germline CDR1 reads KGHSH; CDR2 reads LQKENI. CDR3 residues: CASSRNRVERSTGELFF. In DNA, the CDR3 is TGTGCCAGCTCACGAAACAGGGTTGAGCGAAGCACCGGGGAGCTGTTTTTT.

This chain links TRBV7-9 with TRBJ2-7, with 7 bases aligning to TRBD1. Trimming cost V 5 bases and J 3 bases; bases outside gene matches: 4. This CDR3 region has 13 residues. The V gene's germline CDR1 is SEHNR and CDR2 FQNEAQ (reference sequence). The CDR3 sequence is CASSPRQGYEQYF. In nucleotides, the CDR3 is TGTGCCAGCAGCCCACGACAGGGCTACGAGCAGTACTTC.

The rearrangement joins TRBV19 to TRBJ1-4; 7 bases map to TRBD1. The V gene end was trimmed by 5 bases and the J gene end by 7 bases; junction bases not matched to a gene: 7. The CDR3 spans 14 residues. In germline, CDR1 is LNHDA, CDR2 SQIVND (reference sequence). CDR3 bases: TGTGCCAGTAGTCCCCACCCAGGGGGTGAAAAACTGTTTTTT. It encodes CASSPHPGGEKLFF. Full variable domain (rest looked up from reference TRBV19 and TRBJ1-4): DGGITQSPKYLFRKEGQNVTLSCEQNLNHDAMYWYRQDPGQGLRLIYYSQIVNDFQKGDIAEGYSVSREKKESFPLTVTSAQKNPTAFYLCASSPHPGGEKLFFGSGTQLSVL.

The gene calls are TRBV25-1 and TRBJ2-1, with a tentative D call TRBD2 (5 bases). There are 16 residues in the CDR3. With 6 bases removed from V and 4 bases from J, the gap between germline ends came to 19 bases. Germline CDR1 and CDR2: MGHDK and SYGVNS. This CDR3 reads CASSEGSASIYNEQFF. The DNA for the CDR3 is TGTGCCAGCAGCGAGGGATCGGCTAGTATATACAATGAGCAGTTCTTC.

The chain has TRBV4-3 and TRBJ2-3; 7 bases map to TRBD2. The CDR3 has 18 residues. Trimming took 0 bases from V and 1 from J; bases not matched to a gene: 10. Germline values: CDR1 LGHNA, CDR2 YSLEER. CDR3 in amino acids: CASSQEVAGGVRTDTQYF. The CDR3 coding sequence is TGCGCCAGCAGCCAAGAAGTTGCTGGGGGGGTACGCACAGATACGCAGTATTTT.

V and J are TRBV7-9 and TRBJ2-3; 8 nucleotides match TRBD2. In germline, CDR1 is SEHNR, CDR2 FQNEAQ (reference sequence). The V gene end was trimmed by 5 bases and the J gene end by 2 bases; junction bases not matched to a gene: 6. The CDR3 consists of 15 residues. The CDR3 reads CASSRSGSTTDTQYF. Here the CDR3 DNA reads TGTGCCAGCAGCCGAAGCGGGAGTACCACAGATACGCAGTATTTT.

V gene TRBV4-1 combines with J gene TRBJ2-3, with 11 bases lining up with TRBD2. The CDR3 length is 17 residues. V lost 3 bases and J lost 4; bases outside the gene matches: 9. Germline loops: CDR1 MGHRA, CDR2 YSYEKL. The CDR3 sequence is CASSQERLAGNPDTQYF. Here the CDR3 DNA reads TGCGCCAGCAGCCAGGAGAGACTAGCGGGGAACCCAGATACGCAGTATTTT.

V usage is TRBV3-1 (or the pseudogene TRBV3-2) and J usage is TRBJ2-7; possibly TRBD1 for D (6 bases). The CDR3 loop spans 12 amino acids. The V gene's germline CDR1 is LGHDT and CDR2 YNNKEL (reference sequence). Trimming removed 0 bases at V and 6 bases at J, with 6 bases between. The CDR3 nucleotides read TGTGCCAGCAGCCAAGAAGGGGGCGAGCAGTACTTC. It encodes CASSQEGGEQYF.

This clone was recorded a few times. J is TRBJ2-2 and V is TRBV6-5; 10 bases are a match to TRBD2. The CDR3 spans 15 residues. CDR1 and CDR2 (germline): MNHEY, SVGAGI. With 2 bases clipped from V and 3 bases from J, the junction kept 0 bases outside the gene matches. Here the CDR3 reads CASSYGTSDTGELFF. The CDR3 nucleotides read TGTGCCAGCAGTTACGGGACTAGCGACACCGGGGAGCTGTTTTTT.

This clone was detected only a few times. CDR3 residues: CASSVVGEGPPLHF. The CDR3, as DNA: TGTGCCAGCAGCGTAGTGGGGGAGGGCCCACCCCTCCACTTT. The V call is TRBV9, the J call TRBJ1-6; TRBD1 is a possible D gene (5 bases). V gave up 0 bases and J gave up 11 bases, with 12 bases separating them. This CDR3 is 14 amino acids long. The germline gives CDR1 SGDLS, CDR2 YYNGEE.

The rearrangement links TRBV7-8 to TRBJ1-4; 7 bases agree with TRBD1. Trimming cost V 6 bases and J 7 bases; bases outside gene matches: 11. CDR1 is SGHVS and CDR2 is FQNEAQ in the germline V gene. This CDR3 is built from 15 residues. The CDR3 protein is CASRRHRGVREKLFF. CDR3 in DNA: TGTGCCAGCAGACGACACAGGGGTGTTCGTGAAAAACTGTTTTTT.

This chain uses TRBV6-5 with TRBJ1-4; perhaps TRBD1 as D (5 bases). This CDR3 is built from 14 residues. V gave up 6 bases and J gave up 0 bases, with 8 bases separating them. CDR1 is MNHEY, CDR2 SVGAGI, per germline. The CDR3 DNA reads as TGTGCCAGCAGGGACATTGCAACTAATGAAAAACTGTTTTTT. This gives the protein CASRDIATNEKLFF.

This clone was observed a single time. The rearrangement links TRBV5-1 to TRBJ1-1, with no clear D. Per the germline V gene, CDR1 is SGHRS and CDR2 is YFSETQ. CDR3 length: 13 residues. V lost 0 bases to trimming and J lost 3 bases, with 6 bases between them. The CDR3 is CASSLDSYTEAFF. The CDR3 DNA is TGCGCCAGCAGCTTGGACAGTTACACTGAAGCTTTCTTT.

V is TRBV6-6 and J is TRBJ2-7; D perhaps matches TRBD1 (5 bases). V lost 3 bases to trimming and J lost 2 bases, with 8 bases between them. The germline gives CDR1 MNHNY, CDR2 SVGAGI (reference sequence). This CDR3 is 13 amino acids long. The CDR3 coding sequence is TGTGCCAGCAGTTATAGACAGACCTACGAGCAGTACGTC. It is translated as CASSYRQTYEQYV.

The chain uses TRBV29-1 and TRBJ1-3, with TRBD1 matching over 7 bases. CDR3 length: 17 amino acids. Germline V gene lookup returns CDR1 SQVTM and CDR2 ANQGSEA. Unmatched junction bases numbered 12, after V lost 4 bases and J lost 0 bases. The CDR3 nucleotides read TGCAGCGTTGTTTTGAATAGGGCAGGGGGCTCTGGAAACACCATATATTTT. Protein product: CSVVLNRAGGSGNTIYF.

This chain joins TRBV25-1 and TRBJ2-3; 10 bases are shared with TRBD1. The V and J ends lost 2 bases and 3 bases, in that order; junction bases with no gene match: 5. CDR1 and CDR2 (germline): MGHDK, SYGVNS. The CDR3 consists of 16 residues. CDR3 region: CASSEGQGVSTDTQYF. The CDR3 DNA is TGTGCCAGCAGTGAAGGACAGGGGGTCTCTACAGATACGCAGTATTTT.